This passage covers 17 T cell receptor beta chains from one sample sequenced in a study of Ad26.COV2.S vaccination and SARS-CoV-2 variants. The treatment denotes: roughly 20 received Ad26.COV2.S at low or high dose, single or two shots; five or six received placebo; per-sample allocation not given. It was on day 63 after the first vaccine or placebo injection that samples were taken. Only in-frame clones appear in the TCRdb table, and some are missing; sequencing was by immunoSEQ multiplex PCR. The sample lists about 680,000 clones; more than 80% were seen once. Sequencing used peripheral blood, obtained in a trial of Ad26.COV2.S vaccine versus placebo. Receptors were obtained from a person aged 18 to 59 who received the Ad26.COV2.S COVID-19 vaccine or a placebo.

A word on this clone: An end of the junction does not agree with germline; a read error may underlie this. The chain has TRBV11-2 and TRBJ2-4; no definite D call. Germline CDR1 reads SGHAT; CDR2 reads FQNNGV. CDR3 length: 11 amino acids. The CDR3 loop reads CASSLVGVSHF. The CDR3 region has the DNA TGTGCCAGCAGCTTAGTTGGCGTGTCACACTTC.

The chain carries TRBV6-1 and TRBJ1-2; D not resolved. Deletions cut 2 bases from V and 3 bases from J, with 4 bases between. The length of the CDR3 is 12 residues. The V gene's germline CDR1 is MNHNS and CDR2 SASEGT. This chain's CDR3 is CASSEQDYGYTF. In nucleotides, the CDR3 is TGTGCCAGCAGTGAACAGGACTATGGCTACACCTTC.

This clone has a single count. The rearrangement uses TRBV6-5 and TRBJ2-1, with D perhaps matching TRBD1 or TRBD2 (5 bases each). V was pared by 8 bases and J by 6 bases, with 14 bases between. The CDR3 loop spans 13 amino acids. Germline CDR1 MNHEY, CDR2 SVGAGI. The CDR3 DNA is TGTGCCAGCTCCCGGGGACGGGGCAATGAGCAGTTCTTC. Encoded protein: CASSRGRGNEQFF.

The chain links TRBV7-7 to TRBJ2-5; 9 bases map to TRBD1. CDR3 length equals 15 residues. CDR1 and CDR2 (germline): SSHAT, FNYEAQ (reference sequence). Unmatched junction bases numbered 6, after V lost 6 bases and J lost 1 base. The CDR3 here is CASSPGQGIQETQYF. CDR3 nucleotides: TGTGCCAGCAGTCCTGGACAGGGGATCCAAGAGACCCAGTACTTC.

This chain joins TRBV7-3 and TRBJ2-1; possibly TRBD2 for D (6 bases). Germline V gene data show CDR1 as SGHTA and CDR2 as FQGTGA. The CDR3 extends over 15 amino acids. V lost 2 bases and J 2 bases, leaving 10 bases between the germline ends. The CDR3 region is CASSLGRGTYNEQFF. The CDR3 coding sequence is TGTGCCAGCAGCTTAGGGCGGGGAACCTACAATGAGCAGTTCTTC.

The CDR3 sequence: CASSPQGAGSGNTIYF. Here the CDR3 DNA reads TGTGCCAGCAGTCCACAGGGGGCTGGGTCTGGAAACACCATATATTTT. The genes are TRBV27 and TRBJ1-3; TRBD1 aligns across 9 bases. The CDR3 covers 16 residues. V gave up 5 bases and J gave up 1 base; unmatched junction bases: 6. The germline CDR1 and CDR2 sequences are MNHEY and SMNVEV (reference sequence).

The chain uses TRBV3-1 (or the pseudogene TRBV3-2) and TRBJ2-3; D remains ambiguous. Trimming removed 2 bases at V and 2 bases at J, with 2 bases between. The germline V gene has CDR1 LGHDT and CDR2 YNNKEL (reference sequence). This CDR3 comprises 12 residues. CDR3 residues: CASSQITDTQYF. CDR3 bases: TGTGCCAGCAGCCAAATCACAGATACGCAGTATTTT.

The rearrangement uses TRBV7-2 and TRBJ2-1; 8 positions match TRBD2. The germline V gene has CDR1 SGHTA and CDR2 FQGNSA. The CDR3 is made up of 16 amino acids. J gave up 4 bases and V 4 bases, and 9 bases lay outside the gene matches. The CDR3 loop is CASSYGLASGYNEQFF. CDR3 DNA sequence: TGTGCCAGCAGCTATGGACTAGCAAGTGGTTACAATGAGCAGTTCTTC.

This rearrangement joins TRBV29-1 to TRBJ2-5, with D perhaps TRBD1 (5 bases). Germline-derived CDR1 and CDR2 are SQVTM and ANQGSEA. The V and J ends lost 0 bases and 5 bases respectively, with 16 bases between them. The CDR3 is 15 amino acids. CDR3 DNA: TGCAGCGTTGAAGATCTCGGGCAGGGTGAGGAGACCCAGTACTTC. Amino acid sequence: CSVEDLGQGEETQYF.

The gene calls are TRBV19 and TRBJ1-5, with a possible D match to TRBD1 (5 bases). The length of the CDR3 is 14 residues. Trimming took 9 bases from V and 0 from J, leaving 12 bases between them. The germline V gene encodes CDR1 LNHDA and CDR2 SQIVND (reference sequence). CDR3 loop: CASLPQGSNQPQHF. CDR3 nucleotides: TGTGCCAGCCTTCCCCAGGGTAGCAATCAGCCCCAGCATTTT.

Only a few counts were recorded for this clone. V is TRBV19 and J is TRBJ1-5, with no clear D. V shed 5 bases and J shed 0 bases, with 11 bases lying between them. This CDR3 contains 15 residues. The V gene's germline CDR1 is LNHDA and CDR2 SQIVND (reference sequence). The CDR3 region has the DNA TGTGCCAGTAGTTGGGCCCTCGGTAGCAATCAGCCCCAGCATTTT. Encoded protein: CASSWALGSNQPQHF.

The V gene is TRBV7-8, the J gene TRBJ2-5; 9 bases are shared with TRBD2. The CDR3 has 16 residues. Per the germline V gene, CDR1 is SGHVS and CDR2 is FQNEAQ. Trimming at V came to 4 bases and at J to 2 bases, leaving 8 bases not matched to a gene. In nucleotides, the CDR3 is TGTGCCAGCAGCTCCAAGCCAGCGGGAGGACAAGAGACCCAGTACTTC. Translated: CASSSKPAGGQETQYF.

The chain has TRBV5-1 and TRBJ1-2, with unresolved D. The germline V and J ends were trimmed by 0 bases and 4 bases, with 10 bases remaining between them. CDR3 size: 14 residues. The germline gives CDR1 SGHRS, CDR2 YFSETQ. DNA for the CDR3: TGCGCCAGCAGCTTGGAGGGATCTGGCTATGGCTACACCTTC. Protein: CASSLEGSGYGYTF.

The rearrangement joins TRBV30 to TRBJ1-3; D remains unclear. In germline, CDR1 is GTSNPN, CDR2 SVGIG (reference sequence). This CDR3 is 14 amino acids long. Trimming removed 4 bases at V and 0 bases at J, with 10 bases between. DNA of the CDR3: TGTGCCTGGACCCCTCAAAGCTCTGGAAACACCATATATTTT. This codes for CAWTPQSSGNTIYF.

This rearrangement joins TRBV30 to TRBJ1-4, with D tentatively TRBD1 (5 bases). V lost 2 bases and J 7 bases, leaving 17 bases between the germline ends. The CDR3 has 15 amino acids. Germline CDR1 and CDR2: GTSNPN and SVGIG (reference sequence). Here the CDR3 DNA reads TGTGCCTGGAGTATCGTACGACATCAGGGTGAAAAACTGTTTTTT. Protein sequence: CAWSIVRHQGEKLFF.

The V gene is TRBV9, the J gene TRBJ2-2; D remains unclear. Germline CDR1 SGDLS, CDR2 YYNGEE. The CDR3 extends over 14 amino acids. The V end lost 1 base, the J end lost 0 bases, and 4 bases lay between the germline ends. CDR3 residues: CASSVLSNTGELFF. The CDR3 DNA reads as TGTGCCAGCAGCGTACTGTCGAACACCGGGGAGCTGTTTTTT.

The chain combines TRBV2 with TRBJ2-2; the D gene is possibly TRBD2 (5 bases). V lost 9 bases to trimming and J lost 6 bases, with 20 bases between them. The CDR3 consists of 15 residues. Germline loops: CDR1 SNHLY, CDR2 FYNNEI. DNA of the CDR3: TGTGCCAGGGGCGGGTCAGCCAAGTTCGCCGGGGAGCTGTTTTTT. Protein product: CARGGSAKFAGELFF.